These 17 T cell receptor beta chains were all obtained from the same sample, sequenced in a study of T cell responses to AZD1222 COVID-19 vaccine. The repertoire was sequenced with immunoSEQ multiplex PCR; TCRdb's copy has only in-frame clones and lacks some. The repertoire consists of roughly 150,000 clones, with approximately 90% occurring once and the leading ten covering roughly 4.7%. Here the sequenced sample was peripheral blood, taken on day 0 of AZD1222 vaccination. These receptors all stem from an adult in good health.

The rearrangement uses TRBV18 and TRBJ2-1; D possibly corresponds to TRBD2 (6 bases). With 6 bases removed from V and 9 bases from J, the gap between germline ends came to 18 bases. This CDR3 has 14 residues. Germline CDR1 KGHSH, CDR2 LQKENI. The CDR3 coding sequence is TGTGCCAGCTCGCTATCCGGGGCGCGGGGTGAGCAGTTCTTC. This codes for CASSLSGARGEQFF.

The chain combines TRBV6-6 with TRBJ2-3; no definite D call. Germline-derived CDR1 and CDR2 are MNHNY and SVGAGI (reference sequence). V shed 6 bases and J shed 0 bases, with 7 bases lying between them. This CDR3 contains 13 residues. The CDR3 sequence is CASSLWSTDTQYF. The CDR3 nucleotides are TGTGCCAGCAGCCTCTGGAGCACAGATACGCAGTATTTT.

Only a few counts were recorded for this clone. The gene calls are TRBV18 and TRBJ1-5; 9 bases line up with TRBD1. V shed 5 bases and J 7 bases; nucleotides not matched to a gene: 6. CDR1 and CDR2 from the germline V gene are KGHSH and LQKENI. The CDR3 is made up of 14 amino acids. The CDR3 coding sequence is TGTGCCAGCTCATATGAACAGGGGGCACAGCCCCAGCATTTT. This codes for CASSYEQGAQPQHF.

This chain joins TRBV4-1 and TRBJ1-4; D gene uncertain. CDR1 MGHRA and CDR2 YSYEKL come from the germline V gene. V lost 1 base, J lost 3 bases, and 18 bases lay in between. CDR3 length: 18 amino acids. This CDR3 is CASSQVTTPLVANEKLFF. CDR3 sequence (DNA): TGCGCCAGCAGCCAAGTGACTACCCCCCTGGTTGCTAATGAAAAACTGTTTTTT.

V gene TRBV28 combines with J gene TRBJ2-1; D uncertain. The CDR3 has 11 amino acids. CDR1 and CDR2 from the germline V gene are MDHEN and SYDVKM. V shed 6 bases and J shed 5 bases, with 5 bases lying between them. The DNA for the CDR3 is TGTGCCAGCAGACGGAACAATGAGCAGTTCTTC. This translates into CASRRNNEQFF.

This chain joins TRBV29-1 and TRBJ1-2; weak D call: TRBD1 (5 bases). Trimming removed 8 bases from V and 3 bases from J, with 16 bases in between. Germline V lookup: CDR1 SQVTM, CDR2 ANQGSEA. The CDR3 has 13 residues. The chain's CDR3 is CSSGGGKDYGYTF. The DNA of the CDR3 is TGCAGCTCTGGGGGGGGAAAAGACTATGGCTACACCTTC. The variable domain in full, with the rest retrieved from reference TRBV29-1 and TRBJ1-2, is SAVISQKPSRDICQRGTSLTIQCQVDSQVTMMFWYRQQPGQSLTLIATANQGSEATYESGFVIDKFPISRPNLTFSTLTVSNMSPEDSSIYLCSSGGGKDYGYTFGSGTRLTVV.

The chain recombines TRBV28 with TRBJ2-7; 7 bases align to TRBD2. Germline CDR1 MDHEN, CDR2 SYDVKM. The junction had 10 bases not matched to a gene; V was cut back by 2 bases and J by 0 bases. The CDR3 loop spans 17 amino acids. The CDR3 is CASSLPGLGRSSYEQYF. For the CDR3, the DNA is TGTGCCAGCAGTTTACCCGGACTAGGACGGAGCTCCTACGAGCAGTACTTC.

The rearrangement links TRBV28 to TRBJ2-7, with 9 bases aligning to TRBD1. Germline assignment: CDR1 MDHEN and CDR2 SYDVKM. The junction had 11 bases not matched to a gene; V was cut back by 5 bases and J by 6 bases. CDR3 length: 15 residues. The CDR3 region has the DNA TGTGCCAGCAGTACCCCGGGACAGGGTATGGCCGAGCAGTACTTC. Translation gives CASSTPGQGMAEQYF.

The chain has TRBV3-1 (or the pseudogene TRBV3-2) and TRBJ2-5; D unclear. CDR3 size: 11 residues. The V end lost 0 bases, the J end lost 6 bases, and 2 bases lay between the germline ends. In germline, CDR1 is LGHDT, CDR2 YNNKEL (reference sequence). The CDR3 loop reads CASSQEKTQYF. The CDR3 DNA follows: TGTGCCAGCAGCCAAGAGAAGACCCAGTACTTC.

V usage is TRBV24-1 and J usage is TRBJ2-1, with D unclear. In germline, CDR1 is KGHDR, CDR2 SFDVKD. CDR3 size: 15 residues. The V and J ends lost 2 bases and 4 bases respectively, with 11 bases between them. The CDR3, as DNA: TGTGCCACCAGTGATTCTTATTTGGGTTACAATGAGCAGTTCTTC. Translation: CATSDSYLGYNEQFF.

The chain couples TRBV6-5 to TRBJ2-4; D not certain. Germline CDR1 reads MNHEY; CDR2 reads SVGAGI. The CDR3 is 13 residues long. With 6 bases removed from V and 0 bases from J, the gap between germline ends came to 6 bases. The CDR3 loop is CASSAVAKNIQYF. The CDR3 DNA sequence: TGTGCCAGCAGCGCGGTAGCCAAAAACATTCAGTACTTC.

V and J are TRBV14 and TRBJ1-6; 8 nucleotides agree with TRBD1. Trimming at V came to 4 bases and at J to 7 bases, leaving 9 bases not matched to a gene. This CDR3 has 16 residues. CDR1 SGHDN and CDR2 FVKESK come from the germline V gene. The CDR3 coding sequence is TGTGCCAGCAGCCCCACCCGGACAGGGCCGAATTCACCCCTCCACTTT. Protein: CASSPTRTGPNSPLHF.

The V gene is TRBV6-5, the J gene TRBJ2-7; 7 bases map to TRBD2. The CDR3 extends over 13 amino acids. Germline values: CDR1 MNHEY, CDR2 SVGAGI. V dropped 10 bases and J dropped 3; count of bases not matched to a gene: 9. The CDR3: CATKGPSGYEQYF. The DNA for the CDR3 is TGTGCCACAAAGGGGCCTAGCGGCTACGAGCAGTACTTC.

The V gene is TRBV28, the J gene TRBJ1-2; no clear D gene. CDR1 and CDR2 (germline): MDHEN, SYDVKM. The CDR3 is 12 residues long. Deletions cut 4 bases from V and 6 bases from J, with 9 bases between. CDR3 nucleotide sequence: TGTGCCAGCAGTTCCACGACCAATGGCTACACCTTC. Protein sequence: CASSSTTNGYTF.

The CDR3 nucleotides read TGTGCCACCCATAGGGGTTCGGGAGAGCAGTACTTC. Protein product: CATHRGSGEQYF. J is TRBJ2-7 and V is TRBV12-3 or TRBV12-4; D is tentatively TRBD1 or TRBD2 (5 bases each). Trimming cost V 10 bases and J 7 bases, with 17 bases left between them. The CDR3 sequence is 12 residues long.

V usage is TRBV19 and J usage is TRBJ2-7; 9 bases fit TRBD2. Germline V lookup: CDR1 LNHDA, CDR2 SQIVND (reference sequence). Germline trimming cut 4 bases from V and 2 bases from J; bases unmatched to any gene: 3. The CDR3 extends over 14 amino acids. The CDR3 region is CASSRIAGAYEQYF. The CDR3 nucleotides are TGTGCCAGTAGTAGAATAGCGGGAGCCTACGAGCAGTACTTC.

This sequence joins TRBV3-1 (or the pseudogene TRBV3-2) and TRBJ2-3; D is ambiguous. V gave up 1 base and J gave up 0 bases, with 5 bases separating them. This CDR3 region has 14 residues. The germline gives CDR1 LGHDT, CDR2 YNNKEL (reference sequence). The CDR3 DNA sequence: TGTGCCAGCAGCCAAGGGCCGAGCACAGATACGCAGTATTTT. This sequence encodes CASSQGPSTDTQYF.